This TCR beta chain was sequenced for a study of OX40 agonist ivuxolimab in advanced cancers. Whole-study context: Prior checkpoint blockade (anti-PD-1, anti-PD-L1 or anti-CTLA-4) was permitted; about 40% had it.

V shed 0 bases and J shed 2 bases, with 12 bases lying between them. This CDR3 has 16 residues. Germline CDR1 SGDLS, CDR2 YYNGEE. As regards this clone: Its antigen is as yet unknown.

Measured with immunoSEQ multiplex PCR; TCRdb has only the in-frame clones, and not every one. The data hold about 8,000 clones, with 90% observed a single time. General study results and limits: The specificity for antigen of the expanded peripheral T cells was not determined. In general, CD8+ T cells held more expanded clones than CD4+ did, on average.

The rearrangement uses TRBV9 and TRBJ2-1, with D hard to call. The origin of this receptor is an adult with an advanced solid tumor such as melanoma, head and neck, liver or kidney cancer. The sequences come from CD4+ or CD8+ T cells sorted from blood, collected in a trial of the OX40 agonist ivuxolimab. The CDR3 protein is CASSVDSHSAYNEQFF. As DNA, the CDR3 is TGTGCCAGCAGCGTAGATAGCCACAGTGCCTACAATGAGCAGTTCTTC.